The present T cell receptor (beta chain) was sequenced within a study of blood T cell repertoires in COVID-19. At the level of the study: There were acute and convalescent COVID-19 samples, and they came from the United States, Italy and Spain. The analysed material was cDNA or gDNA that came from T cells, B-cell-depleted T cells, or PBMCs.

This clone was observed once. Here immunoSEQ multiplex PCR was the method, and the copy in TCRdb shows in-frame clones only, minus some. Of 180,000 or so clones detected, roughly 80% appear once; the ten largest clones hold roughly 11%. V was shortened by 4 bases and J by 3 bases, with 16 bases between the two germline ends. The V gene's germline CDR1 is SGHAT and CDR2 FQNNGV. The CDR3 extends over 15 amino acids. Patients from Seattle were sampled longitudinally, starting during active infection. Sample: peripheral blood. The receptor comes from a woman aged 40 to 50 with COVID-19, enrolled during active disease. The gene calls are TRBV11-2 and TRBJ2-7, with a possible D match to TRBD2 (6 bases). This chain's CDR3 is CASSSTSRGGYEQYF. The CDR3 coding sequence is TGTGCCAGCAGCTCAACTAGCAGAGGCGGCTACGAGCAGTACTTC.